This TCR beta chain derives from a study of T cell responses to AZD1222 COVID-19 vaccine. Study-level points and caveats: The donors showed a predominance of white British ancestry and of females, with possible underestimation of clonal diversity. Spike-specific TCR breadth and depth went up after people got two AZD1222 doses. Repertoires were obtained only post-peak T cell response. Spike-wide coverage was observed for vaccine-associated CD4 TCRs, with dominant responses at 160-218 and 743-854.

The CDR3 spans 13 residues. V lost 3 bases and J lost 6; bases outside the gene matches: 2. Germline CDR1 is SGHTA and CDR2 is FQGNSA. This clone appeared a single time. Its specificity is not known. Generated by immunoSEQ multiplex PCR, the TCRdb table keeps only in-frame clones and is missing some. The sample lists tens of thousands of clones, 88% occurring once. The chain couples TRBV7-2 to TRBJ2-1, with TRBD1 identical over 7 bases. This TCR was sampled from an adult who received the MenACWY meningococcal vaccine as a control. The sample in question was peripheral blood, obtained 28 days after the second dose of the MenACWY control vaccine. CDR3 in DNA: TGTGCCAGCAGCTTCGACAGGGCCAATGAGCAGTTCTTC. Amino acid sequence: CASSFDRANEQFF. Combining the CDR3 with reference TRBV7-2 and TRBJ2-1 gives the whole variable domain GAGVSQSPSNKVTEKGKDVELRCDPISGHTALYWYRQSLGQGLEFLIYFQGNSAPDKSGLPSDRFSAERTGGSVSTLTIQRTQQEDSAVYLCASSFDRANEQFFGPGTRLTVL.